The source of this T cell receptor beta chain is a study of glioma-infiltrating T cells. Looking at the study overall: Glioblastomas were WHO grade IV, sampled at first diagnosis; low-grade were grade II. Blood libraries targeted 4.5- to 10-fold coverage of 1 million or so T cells. Glioma patients had dexamethasone for six or fewer days before surgery.

This clonotype was detected ten times or more. The antigen is not known. TCR alpha and beta CDR3 regions were amplified from RNA using iRepertoire nested multiplex PCR. TCRdb analysed the multiplex PCR reads with MiXCR anew, one entry per CDR3 protein. The data contain around 390,000 distinct CDR3 sequences, 41% of them singletons. The length of the CDR3 is 15 residues. CDR1 and CDR2 (germline): LGHNA, YNFKEQ. Trimming cost V 1 base and J 7 bases; bases outside gene matches: 7. Whole-study results and caveats: Non-neoplastic patients had below-expected tissue-blood divergence, while all gliomas exceeded expectation.

The chain uses TRBV4-2 and TRBJ2-1; TRBD2 matches 7 bases. The sequence was obtained from a human donor with low-grade glioma or glioblastoma, undergoing nonglioma brain surgery, or in good health (not recorded which). Input material: glioma tissue, nonneoplastic brain tissue, or PBMCs (not recorded which). The CDR3 spells CASSQGTREGNEQFF. CDR3 bases: TGTGCCAGCAGCCAAGGAACCAGGGAGGGGAATGAGCAGTTCTTC.